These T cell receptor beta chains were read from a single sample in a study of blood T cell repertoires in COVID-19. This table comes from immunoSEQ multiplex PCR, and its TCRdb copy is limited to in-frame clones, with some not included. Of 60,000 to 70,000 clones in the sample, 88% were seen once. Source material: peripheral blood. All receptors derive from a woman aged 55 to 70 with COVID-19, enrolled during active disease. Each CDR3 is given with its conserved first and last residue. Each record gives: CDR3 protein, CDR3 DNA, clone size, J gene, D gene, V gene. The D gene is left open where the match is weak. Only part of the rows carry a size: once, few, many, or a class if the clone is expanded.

CASTSMGEGSSPLHF | TGTGCCAGCACCTCCATGGGGGAGGGGAGTTCACCCCTCCACTTT | . | TRBJ1-6 | . | TRBV6-5
CASSAQVAGVSETQYF | TGTGCCAGCAGCGCCCAGGTAGCGGGAGTTTCGGAGACCCAGTACTTC | once | TRBJ2-5 | TRBD2 | TRBV11-2
CASSRQGSDYGYTF | TGTGCCAGCAGCAGACAGGGGAGTGACTATGGCTACACCTTC | few | TRBJ1-2 | TRBD1 | TRBV7-9
CASSSGGGQAMETQYF | TGTGCCAGCAGTTCCGGGGGGGGGCAGGCAATGGAGACCCAGTACTTC | once | TRBJ2-5 | TRBD2 | TRBV6-6
CASSQEWQGGYGYTF | TGTGCCAGCAGCCAAGAGTGGCAGGGGGGCTATGGCTACACCTTC | . | TRBJ1-2 | TRBD1 | TRBV3-1/TRBV3-2
CASSMVLAVVSGANVLTF | TGTGCCAGTAGTATGGTTCTAGCGGTTGTCTCTGGGGCCAACGTCCTGACTTTC | . | TRBJ2-6 | TRBD2 | TRBV19
CASSVGDRNAYGYTF | TGTGCCAGCAGCGTAGGGGACAGGAATGCCTATGGCTACACCTTC | . | TRBJ1-2 | TRBD1 | TRBV9
CASSLRVGWGGTEAFF | TGTGCCAGCAGCTTGAGGGTCGGGTGGGGAGGCACTGAAGCTTTCTTT | . | TRBJ1-1 | . | TRBV5-6
CASSLDSGAGTDTQYF | TGCGCCAGCAGCTTGGATAGCGGGGCAGGGACAGATACGCAGTATTTT | once | TRBJ2-3 | TRBD2 | TRBV5-1
CASKRGGSQETQYF | TGTGCCAGCAAGCGCGGGGGGTCTCAAGAGACCCAGTACTTC | once | TRBJ2-5 | TRBD2 | TRBV5-4
CASRLGQGLGAQHF | TGTGCCAGCAGACTGGGACAGGGTTTAGGGGCCCAGCATTTT | once | TRBJ1-5 | TRBD1 | TRBV28
CASSYGVGYEQYF | TGTGCCAGCAGCTACGGGGTGGGTTACGAGCAGTACTTC | . | TRBJ2-7 | . | TRBV7-2
CASSPLTSGYNEQFF | TGTGCCAGCAGTCCTCTGACTAGCGGTTACAATGAGCAGTTCTTC | . | TRBJ2-1 | TRBD2 | TRBV5-4
CASSPRTGTDNEQFF | TGTGCCAGCAGCCCACGGACAGGGACCGACAATGAGCAGTTCTTC | . | TRBJ2-1 | TRBD1 | TRBV7-2
CSVDNGFQETQYF | TGCAGCGTTGATAATGGCTTCCAAGAGACCCAGTACTTC | . | TRBJ2-5 | . | TRBV29-1
CASSASPGHLTDTQYF | TGTGCCAGCAGCGCCTCACCGGGACACCTCACAGATACGCAGTATTTT | once | TRBJ2-3 | . | TRBV5-4
CASSGVFSGGNQPQHF | TGTGCCAGCAGCGGCGTATTCAGCGGAGGCAATCAGCCCCAGCATTTT | . | TRBJ1-5 | . | TRBV3-1/TRBV3-2
CASSLWTATSAEQYF | TGTGCCAGCAGCTTGTGGACAGCGACTAGCGCCGAGCAGTACTTC | . | TRBJ2-7 | TRBD2 | TRBV5-4
CASSATSGSFHEQFF | TGTGCCAGCAGCGCTACTAGCGGGAGCTTCCATGAGCAGTTCTTC | . | TRBJ2-1 | TRBD2 | TRBV13
CASSLDRVGEKLFF | TGTGCCAGCAGTTTAGACAGGGTAGGGGAAAAACTGTTTTTT | . | TRBJ1-4 | TRBD1 | TRBV27
CASSQGTGAQPQHF | TGCGCCAGCAGCCAAGGGACAGGGGCTCAGCCCCAGCATTTT | . | TRBJ1-5 | TRBD1 | TRBV4-1
CASAAGSGAFYGYTF | TGTGCCAGCGCCGCAGGGTCAGGGGCCTTCTATGGCTACACCTTC | . | TRBJ1-2 | . | TRBV7-2
CASSPFELTGTGSRTEAFF | TGTGCCAGCTCACCATTTGAATTAACCGGGACAGGGAGCCGCACTGAAGCTTTCTTT | . | TRBJ1-1 | TRBD1 | TRBV18
CASSPAGGANEQYF | TGTGCCAGCAGCCCAGCGGGAGGGGCAAACGAGCAGTACTTC | . | TRBJ2-7 | TRBD2 | TRBV5-4
CASSRTPGQFF | TGTGCCAGCAGCCGGACTCCGGGACAGTTTTTT | . | TRBJ1-4 | . | TRBV5-8
CASSSGWAGPHGYTF | TGTGCCAGCAGTTCCGGTTGGGCAGGGCCCCATGGCTACACCTTC | . | TRBJ1-2 | . | TRBV7-9
CASSPSPGKKDNEQFF | TGTGCCAGCAGTCCTTCCCCAGGTAAAAAGGACAATGAGCAGTTCTTC | . | TRBJ2-1 | . | TRBV28
CATSRASDSYNEQFF | TGTGCCACCAGTCGAGCTAGCGATAGCTACAATGAGCAGTTCTTC | . | TRBJ2-1 | . | TRBV24-1